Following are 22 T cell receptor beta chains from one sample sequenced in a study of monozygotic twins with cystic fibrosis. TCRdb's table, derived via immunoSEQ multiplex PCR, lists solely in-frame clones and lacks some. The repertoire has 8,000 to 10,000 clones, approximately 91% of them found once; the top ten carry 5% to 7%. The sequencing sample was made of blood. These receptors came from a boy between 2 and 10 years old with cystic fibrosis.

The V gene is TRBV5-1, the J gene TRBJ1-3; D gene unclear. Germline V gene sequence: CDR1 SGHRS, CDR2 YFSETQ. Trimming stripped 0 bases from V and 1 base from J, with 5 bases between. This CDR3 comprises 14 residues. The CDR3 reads CASSLGGSGNTIYF. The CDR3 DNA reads TGCGCCAGCAGCTTGGGGGGTTCTGGAAACACCATATATTTT.

The DNA of the CDR3 is TGTGCCAGCAGCTTGGGACAGGGGGCCTACGAGCAGTACTTC. Translating gives CASSLGQGAYEQYF. The V gene is TRBV7-3, the J gene TRBJ2-7; 11 bases map to TRBD1. J was trimmed by 2 bases and V by 3 bases; bases with no gene match: 0. The CDR3 extends over 14 amino acids. CDR1 is SGHTA and CDR2 is FQGTGA in the germline V gene.

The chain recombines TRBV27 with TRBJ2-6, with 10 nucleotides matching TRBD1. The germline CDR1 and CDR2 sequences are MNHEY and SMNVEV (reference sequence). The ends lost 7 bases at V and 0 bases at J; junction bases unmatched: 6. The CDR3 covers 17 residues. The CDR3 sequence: CASTATGGLSGANVLTF. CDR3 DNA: TGTGCCAGCACCGCGACAGGGGGCCTCTCTGGGGCCAACGTCCTGACTTTC. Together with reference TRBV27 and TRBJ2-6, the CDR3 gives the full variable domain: EAQVTQNPRYLITVTGKKLTVTCSQNMNHEYMSWYRQDPGLGLRQIYYSMNVEVTDKGDVPEGYKVSRKEKRNFPLILESPSPNQTSLYFCASTATGGLSGANVLTFGAGSRLTVL.

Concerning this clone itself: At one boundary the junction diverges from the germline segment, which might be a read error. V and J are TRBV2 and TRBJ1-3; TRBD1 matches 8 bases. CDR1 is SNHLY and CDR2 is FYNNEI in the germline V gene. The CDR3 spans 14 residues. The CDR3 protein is CASIEQGAGNTIYF. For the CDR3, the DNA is TGTGCCAGCATTGAACAGGGGGCTGGAAACACCATATATTTT.

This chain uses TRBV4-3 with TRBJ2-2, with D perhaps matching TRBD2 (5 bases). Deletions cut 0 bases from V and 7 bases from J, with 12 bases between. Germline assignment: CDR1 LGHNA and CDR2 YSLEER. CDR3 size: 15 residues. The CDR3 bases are TGCGCCAGCAGCCAAGATCCCCGGGGAATCGGGGAGCTGTTTTTT. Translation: CASSQDPRGIGELFF.

Here the CDR3 DNA reads TGCGCCAGCAGCCCTAGCGGGGGGCCCTACAATGAGCAGTTCTTC. Amino acids: CASSPSGGPYNEQFF. The chain uses TRBV5-1 and TRBJ2-1; 11 bases agree with TRBD2. Germline loops: CDR1 SGHRS, CDR2 YFSETQ. V lost 4 bases, J lost 2 bases, and 2 bases stayed unmatched. The CDR3 is 15 residues long.

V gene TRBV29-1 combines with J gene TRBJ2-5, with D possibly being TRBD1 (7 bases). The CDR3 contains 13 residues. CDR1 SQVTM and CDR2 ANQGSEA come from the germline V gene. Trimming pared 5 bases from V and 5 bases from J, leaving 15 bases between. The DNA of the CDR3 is TGCAGCGTTTTCCTACAGGGGAGGGAGACCCAGTACTTC. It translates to CSVFLQGRETQYF.

This CDR3 is CASSQDPTGAYEQYV. In DNA form, the CDR3 reads TGCGCCAGCAGCCAAGATCCCACTGGTGCCTACGAGCAGTACGTC. This chain connects TRBV4-1 to TRBJ2-7; no clear D gene. CDR1 is MGHRA, CDR2 YSYEKL, per germline. The length of the CDR3 is 15 residues. V lost 0 bases and J lost 2, with 11 bases in between.

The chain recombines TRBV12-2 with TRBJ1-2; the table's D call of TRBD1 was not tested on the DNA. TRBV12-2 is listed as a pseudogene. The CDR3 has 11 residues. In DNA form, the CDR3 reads TGTGCAGGCCGGTGGGCTCCTGGCTACACCTTC. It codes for CAGRWAPGYTF.

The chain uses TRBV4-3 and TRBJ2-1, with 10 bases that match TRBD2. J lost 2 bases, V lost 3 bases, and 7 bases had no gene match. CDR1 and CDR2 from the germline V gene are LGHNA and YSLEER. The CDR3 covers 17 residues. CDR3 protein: CASSQVLAGGTYNEQFF. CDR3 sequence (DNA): TGCGCCAGCAGCCAGGTATTAGCGGGGGGCACCTACAATGAGCAGTTCTTC.

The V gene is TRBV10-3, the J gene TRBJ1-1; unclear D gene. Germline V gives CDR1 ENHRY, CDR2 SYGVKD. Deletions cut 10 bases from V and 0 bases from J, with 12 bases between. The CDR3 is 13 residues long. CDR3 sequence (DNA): TGTGCCACCCGAGGGCAACTGAACACTGAAGCTTTCTTT. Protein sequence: CATRGQLNTEAFF.

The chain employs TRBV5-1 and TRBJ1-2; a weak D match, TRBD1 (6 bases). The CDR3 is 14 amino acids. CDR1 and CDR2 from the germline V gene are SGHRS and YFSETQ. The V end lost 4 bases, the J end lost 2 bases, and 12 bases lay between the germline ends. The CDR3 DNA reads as TGCGCCAGCAGCGTGGACAGTACGAACTATGGCTACACCTTC. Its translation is CASSVDSTNYGYTF.

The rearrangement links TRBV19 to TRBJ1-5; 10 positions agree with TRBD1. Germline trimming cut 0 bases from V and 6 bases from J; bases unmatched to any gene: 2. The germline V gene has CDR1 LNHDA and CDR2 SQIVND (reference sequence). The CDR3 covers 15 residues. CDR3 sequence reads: CASSIDGDRGQPQHF. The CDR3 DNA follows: TGTGCCAGTAGTATAGACGGGGACAGGGGTCAGCCCCAGCATTTT.

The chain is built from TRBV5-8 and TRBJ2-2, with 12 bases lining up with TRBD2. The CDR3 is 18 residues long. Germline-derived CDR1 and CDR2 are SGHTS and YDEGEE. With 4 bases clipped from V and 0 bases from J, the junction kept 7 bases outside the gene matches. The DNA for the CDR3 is TGTGCCAGCAGCGTGAAGACTAGCGGGGGCGCGAACACCGGGGAGCTGTTTTTT. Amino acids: CASSVKTSGGANTGELFF. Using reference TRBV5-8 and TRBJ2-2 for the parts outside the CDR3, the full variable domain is EAGVTQSPTHLIKTRGQQATLRCSPISGHTSVYWYQQALGLGLQFLLWYDEGEERNRGNFPPRFSGRQFPNYSSELNVNALELEDSALYLCASSVKTSGGANTGELFFGEGSRLTVL.

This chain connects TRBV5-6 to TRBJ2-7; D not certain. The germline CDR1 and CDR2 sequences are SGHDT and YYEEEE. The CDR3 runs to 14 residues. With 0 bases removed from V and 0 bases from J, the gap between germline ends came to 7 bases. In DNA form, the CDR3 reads TGTGCCAGCAGCTTGGGGCAATCCTCCTACGAGCAGTACGTC. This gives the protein CASSLGQSSYEQYV.

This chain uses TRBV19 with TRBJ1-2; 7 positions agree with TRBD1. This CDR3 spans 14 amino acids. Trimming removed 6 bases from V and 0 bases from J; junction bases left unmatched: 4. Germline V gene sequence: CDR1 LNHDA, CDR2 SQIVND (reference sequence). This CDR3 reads CASSPGQPNYGYTF. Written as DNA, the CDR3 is TGTGCCAGTAGCCCGGGACAGCCTAACTATGGCTACACCTTC.

CDR3 protein: CSSQGAGTQYF. CDR3 coding DNA: TGCAGTTCCCAGGGGGCTGGGACCCAGTACTTC. The chain carries TRBV20-1 and TRBJ2-5; 8 nucleotides line up with TRBD1. Germline V gives CDR1 DFQATT, CDR2 SNEGSKA (reference sequence). The junction had 6 bases not matched to a gene; V was cut back by 8 bases and J by 7 bases. The CDR3 runs to 11 residues.

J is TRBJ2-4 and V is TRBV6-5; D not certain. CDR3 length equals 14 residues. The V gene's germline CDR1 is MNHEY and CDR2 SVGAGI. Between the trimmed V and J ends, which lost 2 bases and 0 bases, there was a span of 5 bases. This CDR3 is CASSYGVAKNIQYF. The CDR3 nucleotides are TGTGCCAGCAGTTACGGGGTAGCCAAAAACATTCAGTACTTC.

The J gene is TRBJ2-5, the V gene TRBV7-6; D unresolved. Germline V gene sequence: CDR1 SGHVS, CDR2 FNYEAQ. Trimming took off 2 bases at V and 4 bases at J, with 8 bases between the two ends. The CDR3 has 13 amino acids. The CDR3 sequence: CASSLRIRETQYF. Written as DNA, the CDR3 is TGTGCCAGCAGCTTAAGGATCCGAGAGACCCAGTACTTC.

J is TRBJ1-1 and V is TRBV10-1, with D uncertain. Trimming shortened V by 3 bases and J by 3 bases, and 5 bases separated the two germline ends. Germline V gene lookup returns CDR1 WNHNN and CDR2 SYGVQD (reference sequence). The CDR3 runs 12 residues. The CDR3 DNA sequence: TGCGCCAGCAGTGAAGACTACACTGAAGCTTTCTTT. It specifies CASSEDYTEAFF.

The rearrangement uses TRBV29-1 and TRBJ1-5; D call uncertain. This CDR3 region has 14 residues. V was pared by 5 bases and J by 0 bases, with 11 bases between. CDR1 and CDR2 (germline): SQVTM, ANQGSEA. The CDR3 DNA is TGCAGCGTTAGCAAGGACGGTAGCAATCAGCCCCAGCATTTT. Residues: CSVSKDGSNQPQHF.

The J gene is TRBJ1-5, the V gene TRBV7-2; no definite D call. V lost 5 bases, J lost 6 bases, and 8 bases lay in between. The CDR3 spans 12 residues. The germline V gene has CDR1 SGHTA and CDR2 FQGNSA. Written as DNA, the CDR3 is TGTGCCAGCAGCGACGGTAGTCAGCCCCAGCATTTT. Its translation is CASSDGSQPQHF.